This T cell receptor (beta chain) was captured in a study of beta chain features in type 1 diabetes. Study conclusions and caveats: Type 1 diabetes patients had TCRB CDR3s that were shorter (moderately but significantly so) in all four CD4+ subsets. PCR might favor shorter templates, equally in patients and controls.

Per the germline V gene, CDR1 is GTSNPN and CDR2 is SVGIG (reference sequence). Trimming stripped 2 bases from V and 5 bases from J, with 13 bases between. CDR3 length: 13 residues. Sequenced material consisted of expressed TCRB transcripts (all of the isolated RNA was reverse transcribed). Libraries were prepared by immunoSEQ multiplex PCR; TCRdb keeps only in-frame clonotypes and omits some of them. Among about 160,000 clones listed, roughly 63% were seen once. In regard to this clone: What it recognizes is unknown.

One heparinised blood draw averaging roughly 100 mL was given by each donor. Purity (above 95%) was reached by all sorted populations. This receptor was identified in a man younger than 45 with type 1 diabetes. Sequences were obtained from naive CD4+ T cells from blood. The chain combines TRBV30 with TRBJ2-7; D gene uncertain. The CDR3 sequence: CAWSTRVVHEQYF. CDR3 DNA: TGTGCCTGGAGTACCCGGGTGGTCCACGAGCAGTACTTC.